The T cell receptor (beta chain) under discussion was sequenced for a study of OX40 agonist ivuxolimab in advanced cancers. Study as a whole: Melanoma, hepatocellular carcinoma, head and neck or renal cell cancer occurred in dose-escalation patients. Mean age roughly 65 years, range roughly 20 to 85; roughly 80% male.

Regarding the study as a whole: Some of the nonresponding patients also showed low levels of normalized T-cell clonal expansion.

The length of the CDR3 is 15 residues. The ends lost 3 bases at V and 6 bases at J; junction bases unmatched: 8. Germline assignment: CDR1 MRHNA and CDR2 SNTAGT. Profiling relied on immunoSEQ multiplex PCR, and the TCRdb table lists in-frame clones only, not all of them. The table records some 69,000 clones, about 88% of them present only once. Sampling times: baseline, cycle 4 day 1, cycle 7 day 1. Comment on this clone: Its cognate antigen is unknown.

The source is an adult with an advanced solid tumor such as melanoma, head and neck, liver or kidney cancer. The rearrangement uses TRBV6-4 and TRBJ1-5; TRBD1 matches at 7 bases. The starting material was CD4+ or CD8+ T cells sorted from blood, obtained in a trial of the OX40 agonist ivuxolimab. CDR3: CASSESAGGGQPQHF. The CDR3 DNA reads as TGTGCCAGCAGTGAATCGGCAGGGGGAGGTCAGCCCCAGCATTTT.